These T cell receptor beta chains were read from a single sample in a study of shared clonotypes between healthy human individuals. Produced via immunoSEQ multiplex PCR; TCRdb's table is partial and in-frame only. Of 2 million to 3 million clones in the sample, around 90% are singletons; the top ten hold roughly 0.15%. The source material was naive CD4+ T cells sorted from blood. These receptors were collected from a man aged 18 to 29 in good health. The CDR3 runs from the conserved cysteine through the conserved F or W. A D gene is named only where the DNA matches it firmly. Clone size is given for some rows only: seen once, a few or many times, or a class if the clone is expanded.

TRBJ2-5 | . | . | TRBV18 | TGTGCCAGCTCACCGCCACAACAAGGGACCCAGTACTTC | CASSPPQQGTQYF
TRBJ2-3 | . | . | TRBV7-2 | TGTGCCAGCAGCCTAGTACGATTAGATACGCAGTATTTT | CASSLVRLDTQYF
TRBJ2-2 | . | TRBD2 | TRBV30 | TGTGCCTGGAGTGTACGGGACTACGGGGAGCTGTTTTTT | CAWSVRDYGELFF
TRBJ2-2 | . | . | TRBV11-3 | TGTGCCAGCAGCCTGGACGGACTGTCCGGGGAGCTGTTTTTT | CASSLDGLSGELFF
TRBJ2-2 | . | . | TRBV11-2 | TGTGCCAGCAGCTTCCCCGGGGAGCTGTTTTTT | CASSFPGELFF
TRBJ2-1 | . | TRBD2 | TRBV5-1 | TGCGCCAGCAGCCTCGTAGCGGGAGGCTCCTACAATGAGCAGTTCTTC | CASSLVAGGSYNEQFF
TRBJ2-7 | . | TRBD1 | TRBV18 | TGTGCCAGCTCGGCGGGGACAGGACCACACTACGAGCAGTACTTC | CASSAGTGPHYEQYF
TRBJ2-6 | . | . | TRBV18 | TGTGCCAGCTCACGTGACAGGACTGGGGCCAACGTCCTGACTTTC | CASSRDRTGANVLTF
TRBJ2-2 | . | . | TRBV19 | TGTGCCAGTAGTATAAGGGCGGGGGCCCCCGGGGAGCTGTTTTTT | CASSIRAGAPGELFF
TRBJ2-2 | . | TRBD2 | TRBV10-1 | TGCGCCAGCAGGACTAGCGGGCCATTTAGGGGGGAGCTGTTTTTT | CASRTSGPFRGELFF
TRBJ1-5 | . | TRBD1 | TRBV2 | TGTGCCAGCAGGGGGGGGACAGGAGGAGAGCCCCAGCATTTT | CASRGGTGGEPQHF
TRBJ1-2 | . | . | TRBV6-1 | TGTGCCAGCAGTGAAGCAAGTCGGGGGGGCGCCAATAACTATGGCTACACCTTC | CASSEASRGGANNYGYTF
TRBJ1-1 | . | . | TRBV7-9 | TGTGCCAGCAGCTTAGCGTTTACATTTGAAGCTTTCTTT | CASSLAFTFEAFF
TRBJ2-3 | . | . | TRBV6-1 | TGTGCCAGCATCGCGAGCGGTGCTAGCACAGATACGCAGTATTTT | CASIASGASTDTQYF
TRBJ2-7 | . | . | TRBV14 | TGTGCCAGCAGCCAAGGGGGCTACGAGCAGTACTTC | CASSQGGYEQYF
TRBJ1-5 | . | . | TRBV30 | TGTGCCTGGGCAACGGTGAGCAATCAGCCCCAGCATTTT | CAWATVSNQPQHF
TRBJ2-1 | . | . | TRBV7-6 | TGTGCCAGCAGCCCCCGTGGGGATGAGCAGTTCTTC | CASSPRGDEQFF
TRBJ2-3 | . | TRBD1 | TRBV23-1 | TGCGCCAGCAGTCCCGGACAGGGACCCACAAACTTCACAGATACGCAGTATTTT | CASSPGQGPTNFTDTQYF
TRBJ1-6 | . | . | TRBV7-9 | TGTGCCAGCAAGGGCGATAATTCACCCCTCCACTTT | CASKGDNSPLHF
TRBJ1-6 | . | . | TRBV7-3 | TGTGCCAGCAGCTTAAGGAGGAGTAATTCACCCCTCCACTTT | CASSLRRSNSPLHF
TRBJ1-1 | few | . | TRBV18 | TGTGCCAGCTCACCACGGGTCACTGAAGCTTTCTTT | CASSPRVTEAFF
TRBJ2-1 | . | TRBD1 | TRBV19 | TGTGCCAGTAGTATTTTGGACAGGGATAACAATGAGCAGTTCTTC | CASSILDRDNNEQFF
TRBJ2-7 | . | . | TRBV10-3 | TGTGCCATCAGTGAGTCGCAGTCCCGCTCTTCCTACGAGCAGTACTTC | CAISESQSRSSYEQYF
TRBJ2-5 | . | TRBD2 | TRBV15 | TGTGCCACCAGCTCCAGGACTAGCGGGAGGGTGGAGACCCAGTACTTC | CATSSRTSGRVETQYF
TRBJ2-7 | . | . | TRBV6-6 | TGTGCCAGCATGGACGGGGTCCCCTACGAGCAGTACTTC | CASMDGVPYEQYF
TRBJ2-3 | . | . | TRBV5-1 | TGCGCCAGCAGCGCGGGGAGGTCCACAGATACGCAGTATTTT | CASSAGRSTDTQYF
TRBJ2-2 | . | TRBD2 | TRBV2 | TGTGCCAGCAGCCAACCGGGACTAGCAGACACCGGGGAGCTGTTTTTT | CASSQPGLADTGELFF
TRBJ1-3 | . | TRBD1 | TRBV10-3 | TGTGCCATCAGGGGACAGGGTAGCTCTGGAAACACCATATATTTT | CAIRGQGSSGNTIYF
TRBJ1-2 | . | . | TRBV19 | TGTGCCAGTAGTATTGATCCGGGGCCTTACACCTTC | CASSIDPGPYTF
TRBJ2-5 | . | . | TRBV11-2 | TGTGCCAGCAGCTTAGAATATCTAGCCGCTGTAGCAGCAACCCAGTACTTC | CASSLEYLAAVAATQYF
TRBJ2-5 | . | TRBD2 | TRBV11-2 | TGTGCCAGCAGCTTCGGGGGGTGGGAGACCCAGTACTTC | CASSFGGWETQYF
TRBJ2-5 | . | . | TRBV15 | TGTGCCACCAGCCTAATTCCGGGCGCAAAGCGGGAGACCCAGTACTTC | CATSLIPGAKRETQYF
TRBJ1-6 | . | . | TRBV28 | TGTGCCACCACTCCCCAGGGAGTGGCTTCTAATTCACCCCTCCACTTT | CATTPQGVASNSPLHF
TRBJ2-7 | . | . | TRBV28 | TGTGCCAGCAGTGTAACAGCCTACGAGCAGTACTTC | CASSVTAYEQYF
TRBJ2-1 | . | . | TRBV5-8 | TGTGCCAGCAGCCTAGGTGTTCCTGAGCAGTTCTTC | CASSLGVPEQFF
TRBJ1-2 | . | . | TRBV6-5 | TGTGCCAGCAGTTACTCGGGCAGCTACTATGGCTACACCTTC | CASSYSGSYYGYTF
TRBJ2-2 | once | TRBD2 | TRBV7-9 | TGTGCCAGCAGCCCCATGAGTAGCGGGGGCACCGGGGAGCTGTTTTTT | CASSPMSSGGTGELFF
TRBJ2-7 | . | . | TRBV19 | TGTGCCAGTAGTACCCTGGCAGGAGGGGGCGAGCAGTACTTC | CASSTLAGGGEQYF
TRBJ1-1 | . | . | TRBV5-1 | TGCGCCAGCAGCTTCCAAGGACGGGGGGACACTGAAGCTTTCTTT | CASSFQGRGDTEAFF
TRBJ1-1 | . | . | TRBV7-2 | TGTGCCAGCAGCTTTTTGATCGCTGAAGCTTTCTTT | CASSFLIAEAFF
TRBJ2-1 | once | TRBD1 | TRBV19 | TGTGCCAGTGTAGACAGGGGTATGAATGAGCAGTTCTTC | CASVDRGMNEQFF
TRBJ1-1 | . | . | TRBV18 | TGTGCCAGCTCACCTACAGGGAACACTGAAGCTTTCTTT | CASSPTGNTEAFF
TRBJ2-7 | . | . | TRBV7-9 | TGTGCCAGCAGCTTAGCGGGGGGACAGTTCTACGAGCAGTACTTC | CASSLAGGQFYEQYF
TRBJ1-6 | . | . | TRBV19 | TGTGCCAGTAGCGACGGGGGCACCTATAATTCACCCCTCCACTTT | CASSDGGTYNSPLHF
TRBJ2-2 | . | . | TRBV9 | TGTGCCAGCAGCGTAGCCACACCGAACACCGGGGAGCTGTTTTTT | CASSVATPNTGELFF
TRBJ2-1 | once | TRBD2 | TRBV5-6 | TGTGCCAGCAGCCGGTTAGCGGGAGGGCCTTCCAATGAGCAGTTCTTC | CASSRLAGGPSNEQFF
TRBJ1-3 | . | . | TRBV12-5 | TGTGCTAGTGGCGATGACAGCTTATCTGGAAACACCATATATTTT | CASGDDSLSGNTIYF
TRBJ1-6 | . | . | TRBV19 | TGTGCCAGTAGTATTCTTGGGCAGGGGAATTCACCCCTCCACTTT | CASSILGQGNSPLHF
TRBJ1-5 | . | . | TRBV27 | TGTGCCAGCAGTGAGACAGTCAATCAGCCCCAGCATTTT | CASSETVNQPQHF
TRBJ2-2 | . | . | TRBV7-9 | TGTGCCAGCAGTCTGGGGGCGAACGGCCGGAAAGTCTCCGGGGAGCTGTTTTTT | CASSLGANGRKVSGELFF
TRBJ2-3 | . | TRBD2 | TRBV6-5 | TGTGCCAGTAGCGGGAGATGGACAGATACGCAGTATTTT | CASSGRWTDTQYF
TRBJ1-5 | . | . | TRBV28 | TGTGCCAGCAGCCCGGACAGCAATCAGCCCCAGCATTTT | CASSPDSNQPQHF
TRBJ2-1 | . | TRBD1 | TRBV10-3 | TGTGCCATCAGTTGGGACAGGGACAATGAGCAGTTCTTC | CAISWDRDNEQFF
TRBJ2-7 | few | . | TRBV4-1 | TGCGCCAGCAGCCAAGAGGCTGAGCAGTACTTC | CASSQEAEQYF
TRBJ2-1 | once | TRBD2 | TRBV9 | TGTGCCAGCAGCGCACTCGGGACTAGCGGTTCGACGAGCTCCTACAATGAGCAGTTCTTC | CASSALGTSGSTSSYNEQFF
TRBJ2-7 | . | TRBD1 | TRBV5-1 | TGCGCCAGCAGCTTTTCAGGGGGTTGGGAGCAGTACTTC | CASSFSGGWEQYF
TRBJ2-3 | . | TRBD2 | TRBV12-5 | TGTGCTAGTGGGATTGGACTAGCATTTTCAACAGATACGCAGTATTTT | CASGIGLAFSTDTQYF
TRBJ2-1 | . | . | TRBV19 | TGTGCCAGTAGCCCGGGACGGTACAATGAGCAGTTCTTC | CASSPGRYNEQFF
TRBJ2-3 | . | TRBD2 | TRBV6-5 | TGTGCCAGCAGATACGCTAGCGGGACCGGCACAGATACGCAGTATTTT | CASRYASGTGTDTQYF